Listed below are T cell receptor beta chains from one sample, sequenced in a study of T cell responses to AZD1222 COVID-19 vaccine. Sequencing was performed with immunoSEQ multiplex PCR; in TCRdb, only in-frame clones are kept and a portion is missing. The table includes about 140,000 clones, approximately 89% detected once. The source material was peripheral blood, sampled 28 days after the second AZD1222 dose. These receptors were collected from an adult who received the AZD1222 COVID-19 vaccine. Both conserved end residues are part of each CDR3. D genes are given only for firm matches. Only part of the rows carry a size: once, few, many, or a class if the clone is expanded.

v_call: TRBV30; clone_size: .; d_call: .; j_call: TRBJ2-1; cdr3_nt: TGTGCCTGGAGTTGGTGGGATGAGCAGTTCTTC; cdr3_aa: CAWSWWDEQFF
v_call: TRBV29-1; clone_size: .; d_call: TRBD2; j_call: TRBJ2-1; cdr3_nt: TGCAGCGTTGATACGGGAGGGAGTGGTTTTGAGCAGTTCTTC; cdr3_aa: CSVDTGGSGFEQFF
v_call: TRBV4-1; clone_size: .; d_call: TRBD1; j_call: TRBJ1-2; cdr3_nt: TGCGCCAGCAGCCAAGCCCGGACAGGGGGCTATGGCTACACCTTC; cdr3_aa: CASSQARTGGYGYTF
v_call: TRBV20-1; clone_size: .; d_call: TRBD2; j_call: TRBJ2-7; cdr3_nt: TGCAGTGCTAGTGCTAGCGGGAAACTATACGAGCAGTACTTC; cdr3_aa: CSASASGKLYEQYF
v_call: TRBV6-2/TRBV6-3; clone_size: .; d_call: .; j_call: TRBJ1-5; cdr3_nt: TGTGCCAGCAGTTACCTGGGGACCGGGCAGCCCCAGCATTTT; cdr3_aa: CASSYLGTGQPQHF
v_call: TRBV19; clone_size: .; d_call: .; j_call: TRBJ2-3; cdr3_nt: TGTGCCAGTAGTATAGGTAGCGGCACAGATACGCAGTATTTT; cdr3_aa: CASSIGSGTDTQYF
v_call: TRBV7-9; clone_size: .; d_call: .; j_call: TRBJ1-1; cdr3_nt: TGTGCCAGCAGCTTAGAACAGGGGAACACTGAAGCTTTCTTT; cdr3_aa: CASSLEQGNTEAFF
v_call: TRBV7-2; clone_size: .; d_call: TRBD1; j_call: TRBJ1-3; cdr3_nt: TGTGCCAGCATCCCTCCAGGACAGGGGGCCTTTACGGGAAACACCATATATTTT; cdr3_aa: CASIPPGQGAFTGNTIYF
v_call: TRBV5-1; clone_size: .; d_call: TRBD1; j_call: TRBJ1-5; cdr3_nt: TGCGCCAGCAGCCCGGGACAGGGGTTCAATCAGCCCCAGCATTTT; cdr3_aa: CASSPGQGFNQPQHF
v_call: TRBV28; clone_size: .; d_call: .; j_call: TRBJ1-1; cdr3_nt: TGTGCCAGCAGTTTAGGTAACCGCTTGAACACTGAAGCTTTCTTT; cdr3_aa: CASSLGNRLNTEAFF
v_call: TRBV10-3; clone_size: .; d_call: TRBD1; j_call: TRBJ1-5; cdr3_nt: TGTGCCATCAGTCCAGGACAGGGAGGTCAGCCCCAGCATTTT; cdr3_aa: CAISPGQGGQPQHF
v_call: TRBV7-3; clone_size: .; d_call: .; j_call: TRBJ2-1; cdr3_nt: TGTGCCAGCAGCTCTGGAGCCTCCTACAATGAGCAGTTCTTC; cdr3_aa: CASSSGASYNEQFF
v_call: TRBV5-6; clone_size: .; d_call: .; j_call: TRBJ1-2; cdr3_nt: TGTGCCAGCAGCTCGTACTATGGCTACACCTTC; cdr3_aa: CASSSYYGYTF
v_call: TRBV2; clone_size: .; d_call: .; j_call: TRBJ1-2; cdr3_nt: TGTGCCAGCAGGCCGACAGGTGTCCCGGGCTACACCTTC; cdr3_aa: CASRPTGVPGYTF
v_call: TRBV6-2/TRBV6-3; clone_size: .; d_call: TRBD2; j_call: TRBJ2-3; cdr3_nt: TGTGCCAGCAGTTACTCGATGAGTCTAGCGGGAGGAGATACGCAGTATTTT; cdr3_aa: CASSYSMSLAGGDTQYF
v_call: TRBV9; clone_size: once; d_call: .; j_call: TRBJ1-4; cdr3_nt: TGTGCCAGCAGCCAGACAATGGGGGGAGATAAACTGTTTTTT; cdr3_aa: CASSQTMGGDKLFF
v_call: TRBV5-8; clone_size: .; d_call: TRBD2; j_call: TRBJ2-7; cdr3_nt: TGTGCCAGCAGCTTTGTTCTAGCGGGAGTACCAGGCGAGCAGTACTTC; cdr3_aa: CASSFVLAGVPGEQYF
v_call: TRBV19; clone_size: once; d_call: .; j_call: TRBJ2-1; cdr3_nt: TGTGCCAGTAGTATAGCGGCCCAGAGGTACTACAATGAGCAGTTCTTC; cdr3_aa: CASSIAAQRYYNEQFF
v_call: TRBV11-2; clone_size: .; d_call: TRBD1; j_call: TRBJ1-1; cdr3_nt: TGTGCCAGCAGCCAAGGGCCGGGACAGGGGGCGAGGACTGAAGCTTTCTTT; cdr3_aa: CASSQGPGQGARTEAFF
v_call: TRBV18; clone_size: .; d_call: TRBD1; j_call: TRBJ2-7; cdr3_nt: TGTGCCAGCTCCCCGGTGTCGGGACAGGGGAGCGAGCAGTACTTC; cdr3_aa: CASSPVSGQGSEQYF
v_call: TRBV5-6; clone_size: once; d_call: TRBD1; j_call: TRBJ1-4; cdr3_nt: TGTGCCAGCAGCTTGGTGGGGGACAGCGAAAAACTGTTTTTT; cdr3_aa: CASSLVGDSEKLFF
v_call: TRBV4-3; clone_size: .; d_call: .; j_call: TRBJ2-7; cdr3_nt: TGCGCCAGCAGCCAAGATAGGCACAGCCGGTCCTACGAGCAGTACTTC; cdr3_aa: CASSQDRHSRSYEQYF
v_call: TRBV19; clone_size: .; d_call: TRBD1; j_call: TRBJ1-5; cdr3_nt: TGTGCCAGTAGTATAAGGGGACAGGGCCAGCCCCAGCATTTT; cdr3_aa: CASSIRGQGQPQHF